The next 12 T cell receptor beta chains were all read from a single sample in a study of T cell responses to AZD1222 COVID-19 vaccine. The protocol was immunoSEQ multiplex PCR, while the TCRdb copy is restricted to in-frame clones and leaves out a portion. The sample contains 100,000 to 150,000 clones, about 93% of which appear only once. The sequences come from peripheral blood, collected on day 0 of AZD1222 vaccination. All receptors derive from an adult in good health.

The gene calls are TRBV24-1 and TRBJ2-4; 14 bases match TRBD2. V gave up 4 bases and J gave up 7 bases; unmatched junction bases: 5. The CDR3 runs 16 residues. CDR1 is KGHDR and CDR2 is SFDVKD in the germline V gene. The CDR3: CATSDPGTSGSNIQYF. The CDR3 nucleotides read TGTGCCACCAGTGACCCCGGGACTAGCGGGAGCAACATTCAGTACTTC.

V is TRBV10-1 and J is TRBJ2-1; possibly TRBD1 or TRBD2 for D (5 bases each). V was trimmed by 0 bases and J by 3 bases, leaving 12 bases between them. The CDR3 is 16 residues long. Looked up from germline, CDR1 is WNHNN and CDR2 is SYGVQD (reference sequence). CDR3 DNA: TGCGCCAGCAGTGAGTCGAGGGGAACCCTCTACAATGAGCAGTTCTTC. It translates to CASSESRGTLYNEQFF.

The chain couples TRBV25-1 to TRBJ1-2; D is perhaps TRBD1 (5 bases). The germline gives CDR1 MGHDK, CDR2 SYGVNS. Trimming stripped 4 bases from V and 7 bases from J, with 16 bases between. The CDR3 has 14 amino acids. CDR3 loop: CASSATATWGGYTF. CDR3 DNA: TGTGCCAGCAGTGCGACAGCGACCTGGGGTGGCTACACCTTC.

The chain couples TRBV14 to TRBJ2-5; no definite D call. V lost 1 base and J lost 2, with 8 bases in between. The CDR3 consists of 14 residues. In germline, CDR1 is SGHDN, CDR2 FVKESK. The CDR3 reads CASSQVAFQETQYF. The CDR3 DNA is TGTGCCAGCAGCCAAGTGGCCTTTCAAGAGACCCAGTACTTC.

V gene TRBV9 combines with J gene TRBJ2-1; TRBD2 matches 7 bases. The germline CDR1 and CDR2 sequences are SGDLS and YYNGEE. This CDR3 contains 15 residues. With 0 bases clipped from V and 4 bases from J, the junction kept 4 bases outside the gene matches. CDR3 amino acids: CASSVGLAAYNEQFF. CDR3 coding DNA: TGTGCCAGCAGCGTAGGACTAGCTGCATACAATGAGCAGTTCTTC.

The gene calls are TRBV5-1 and TRBJ2-1; no reliable D call. The CDR3 runs to 12 residues. V gave up 1 base and J gave up 8 bases, with 7 bases separating them. Germline-derived CDR1 and CDR2 are SGHRS and YFSETQ. In nucleotides, the CDR3 is TGCGCCAGCAGCTTGCTGTTGGATGAGCAGTTCTTC. The encoded protein is CASSLLLDEQFF.

V usage is TRBV5-4 and J usage is TRBJ2-3; D is possibly TRBD2 (6 bases). The CDR3 is made up of 16 amino acids. The germline V gene encodes CDR1 SGHNT and CDR2 YYREEE (reference sequence). V lost 4 bases and J 3 bases, leaving 18 bases between the germline ends. The CDR3 loop is CASSHAVERVTDTQYF. CDR3 DNA: TGTGCCAGCAGCCACGCCGTAGAGCGGGTTACAGATACGCAGTATTTT.

This sequence joins TRBV6-2 or TRBV6-3 and TRBJ1-1; a possible D gene is TRBD1 (5 bases). V dropped 2 bases and J dropped 3 bases, with 13 bases sitting between them. This CDR3 comprises 15 residues. Germline lookup yields CDR1 MNHEY and CDR2 SVGEGT. The CDR3 protein is CASSYGFGRDTEAFF. The CDR3 DNA reads as TGTGCCAGCAGTTACGGTTTCGGCAGGGACACTGAAGCTTTCTTT.

The CDR3 sequence: CASSYRGRGAEAFF. Here the CDR3 DNA reads TGTGCCAGCAGTTACAGGGGGAGGGGCGCTGAAGCTTTCTTT. V gene TRBV6-5 combines with J gene TRBJ1-1, with D perhaps matching TRBD1 (6 bases). This CDR3 spans 14 amino acids. In germline, CDR1 is MNHEY, CDR2 SVGAGI. The V end was cut by 2 bases, the J end by 6 bases, with 13 bases between.

The rearrangement links TRBV6-2 or TRBV6-3 to TRBJ2-2; 7 bases match TRBD1. The junction had 5 bases not matched to a gene; V was cut back by 0 bases and J by 1 base. CDR1 and CDR2 from the germline V gene are MNHEY and SVGEGT. The CDR3 is 17 residues long. As DNA, the CDR3 is TGTGCCAGCAGTTACTCCAAAACAGGGGTGAACACCGGGGAGCTGTTTTTT. Amino acid sequence: CASSYSKTGVNTGELFF.

The chain recombines TRBV7-2 with TRBJ1-2; 8 bases map to TRBD1. This CDR3 spans 16 amino acids. V dropped 5 bases and J dropped 1; count of bases not matched to a gene: 9. Germline CDR1 and CDR2: SGHTA and FQGNSA. The CDR3 DNA is TGTGCCAGCAGCCCTCTACAGGGGGTATTTAACTATGGCTACACCTTC. It codes for CASSPLQGVFNYGYTF.

The J gene is TRBJ2-1, the V gene TRBV7-7; D is possibly TRBD1 (7 bases). With 5 bases removed from V and 13 bases from J, the gap between germline ends came to 21 bases. The CDR3 has 14 amino acids. Looked up from germline, CDR1 is SSHAT and CDR2 is FNYEAQ (reference sequence). The CDR3 sequence is CASSAGGQDRSQFF. The CDR3 region has the DNA TGTGCCAGCAGCGCCGGAGGGCAGGACAGGTCCCAGTTCTTC.